The source of this T cell receptor (beta chain) is a study of blood T cell repertoires in COVID-19. Study-wide background: Some COVID-19 samples were acute and others convalescent; all came from the United States, Italy and Spain.

The CDR3 sequence is 14 residues long. Per the germline V gene, CDR1 is LNHDA and CDR2 is SQIVND (reference sequence). V dropped 3 bases and J dropped 4 bases, with 12 bases sitting between them. Clones were sequenced by immunoSEQ multiplex PCR, and TCRdb holds only the in-frame ones, with some missing. The table has 300,000 or so clones, around 90% seen once. The chain employs TRBV19 and TRBJ1-1; D is uncertain. The sequence was obtained from a woman in her twenties or thirties who had recovered from COVID-19. The material sequenced was PBMCs or T cells enriched from blood (not recorded which). DNA of the CDR3: TGTGCCAGTAGTATCGGGGTGGAGGGCACTGAAGCTTTCTTT. It yields the protein CASSIGVEGTEAFF.